This TCR beta chain was captured by sequencing in a study of T cell responses to AZD1222 COVID-19 vaccine. Study at large: Pooled samples include second doses given at about 4 or 12 weeks.

Method: immunoSEQ multiplex PCR; TCRdb's copy keeps in-frame clones and lacks some. The sample consists of 150,000 to 200,000 clones, 92% of them appearing once. The CDR3 is 17 amino acids. Deletions cut 5 bases from V and 5 bases from J, with 24 bases between. The germline CDR1 and CDR2 sequences are MGHRA and YSYEKL. Concerning this clone itself: Antigen: not known.

Points from the study as a whole: At baseline, just a handful of AZD1222 recipients tested seropositive.

This TCR came from an adult in good health. The sequencing here drew on peripheral blood, taken on day 0 of AZD1222 vaccination. The rearrangement links TRBV4-1 to TRBJ1-1; tentatively, D is TRBD1 (5 bases). The CDR3 sequence is CASSNVRGSPGRTEAFF. The CDR3, as DNA: TGCGCCAGCAGCAACGTGCGGGGCAGCCCGGGTAGGACTGAAGCTTTCTTT.